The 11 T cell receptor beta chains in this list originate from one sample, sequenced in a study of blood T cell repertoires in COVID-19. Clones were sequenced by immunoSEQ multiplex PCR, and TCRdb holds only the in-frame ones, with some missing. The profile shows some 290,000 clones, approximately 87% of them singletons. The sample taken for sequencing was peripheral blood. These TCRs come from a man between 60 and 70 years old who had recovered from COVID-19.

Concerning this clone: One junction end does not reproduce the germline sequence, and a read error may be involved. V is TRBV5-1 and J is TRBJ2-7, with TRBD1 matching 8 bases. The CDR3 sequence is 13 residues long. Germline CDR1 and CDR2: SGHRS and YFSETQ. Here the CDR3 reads CASSKDREYAQYF. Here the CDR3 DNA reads TGCGCCAGCAGCAAGGACAGGGAGTACGCGCAGTACTTC.

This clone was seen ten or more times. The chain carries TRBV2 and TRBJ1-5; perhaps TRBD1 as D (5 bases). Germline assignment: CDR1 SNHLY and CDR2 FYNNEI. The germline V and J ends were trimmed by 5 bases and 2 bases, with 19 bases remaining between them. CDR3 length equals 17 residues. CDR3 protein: CASSPSGGGWGNQPQHF. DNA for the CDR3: TGTGCCAGCAGTCCCAGCGGGGGAGGTTGGGGCAATCAGCCCCAGCATTTT.

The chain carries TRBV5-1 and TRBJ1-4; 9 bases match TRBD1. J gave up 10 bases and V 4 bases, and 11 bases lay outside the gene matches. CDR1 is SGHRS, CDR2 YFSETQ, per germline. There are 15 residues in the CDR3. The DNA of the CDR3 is TGCGCCAGCAGCCTAACCGGGACAGGGACGGGAAAACTGTTTTTT. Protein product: CASSLTGTGTGKLFF.

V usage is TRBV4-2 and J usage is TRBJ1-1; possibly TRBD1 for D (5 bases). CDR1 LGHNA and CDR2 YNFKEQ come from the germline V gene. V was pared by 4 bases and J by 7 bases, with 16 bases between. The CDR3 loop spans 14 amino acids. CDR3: CASSPLGSGVEAFF. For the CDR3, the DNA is TGTGCCAGCAGCCCCCTGGGATCGGGGGTTGAAGCTTTCTTT.

CDR3 DNA: TGTGCCAGTAGTGCCCCCTGGGAAAGAGGGACTGAAGCTTTCTTT. It codes for CASSAPWERGTEAFF. This chain links TRBV19 with TRBJ1-1; no firm D call. Trimming left V 5 bases short and J 5 bases short, with 18 bases between. Germline V gene sequence: CDR1 LNHDA, CDR2 SQIVND (reference sequence). The CDR3 consists of 15 residues.

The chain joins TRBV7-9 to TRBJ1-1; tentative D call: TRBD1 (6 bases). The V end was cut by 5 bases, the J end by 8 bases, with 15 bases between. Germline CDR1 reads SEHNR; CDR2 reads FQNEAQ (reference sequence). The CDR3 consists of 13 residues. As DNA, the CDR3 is TGTGCCAGCAGCCCCGGGACATCTTTCGAAGCTTTCTTT. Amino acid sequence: CASSPGTSFEAFF. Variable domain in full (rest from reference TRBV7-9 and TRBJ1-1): DTGVSQNPRHKITKRGQNVTFRCDPISEHNRLYWYRQTLGQGPEFLTYFQNEAQLEKSRLLSDRFSAERPKGSFSTLEIQRTEQGDSAMYLCASSPGTSFEAFFGQGTRLTVV.

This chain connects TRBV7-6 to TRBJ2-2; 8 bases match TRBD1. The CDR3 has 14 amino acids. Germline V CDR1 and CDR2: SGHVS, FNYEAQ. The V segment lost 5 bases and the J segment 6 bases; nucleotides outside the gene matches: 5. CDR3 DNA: TGTGCCAGCAGCCGCGGACAGGGCTCCGGGGAGCTGTTTTTT. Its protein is CASSRGQGSGELFF.

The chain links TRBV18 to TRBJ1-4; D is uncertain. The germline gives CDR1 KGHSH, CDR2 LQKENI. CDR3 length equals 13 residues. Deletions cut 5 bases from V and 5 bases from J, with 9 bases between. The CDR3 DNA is TGTGCCAGCTCAGGCGGGGAGAATGAAAAACTGTTTTTT. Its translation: CASSGGENEKLFF.

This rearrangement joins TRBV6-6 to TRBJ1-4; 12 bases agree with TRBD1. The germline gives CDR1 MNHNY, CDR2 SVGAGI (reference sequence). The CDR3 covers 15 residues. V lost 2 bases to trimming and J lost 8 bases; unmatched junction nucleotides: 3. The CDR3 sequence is CASSYTGTGGEKLFF. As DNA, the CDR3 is TGTGCCAGCAGTTACACCGGGACAGGGGGCGAAAAACTGTTTTTT.

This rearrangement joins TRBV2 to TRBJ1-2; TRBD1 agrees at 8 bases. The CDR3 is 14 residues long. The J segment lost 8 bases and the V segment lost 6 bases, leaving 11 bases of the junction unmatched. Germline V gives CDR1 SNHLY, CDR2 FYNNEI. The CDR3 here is CASRNTGGIGGYTF. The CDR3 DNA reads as TGTGCCAGCAGAAATACAGGGGGTATAGGAGGCTACACCTTC.

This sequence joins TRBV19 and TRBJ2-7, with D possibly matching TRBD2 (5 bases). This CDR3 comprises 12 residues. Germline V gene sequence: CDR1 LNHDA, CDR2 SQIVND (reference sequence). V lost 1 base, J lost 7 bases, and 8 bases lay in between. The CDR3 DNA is TGTGCCAGTAGTATAGTAGGAGGAGAGCAGTACTTC. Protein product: CASSIVGGEQYF.